What follows are 31 T cell receptor beta chains derived from one specimen sequenced in a study of patients with pleural tuberculosis (dated by TCRdb to the mid-2010s). The instrument was an Illumina Genome Analyzer IIx. TCRdb reanalyzed the raw reads on its own, using fastp at Q25 for trimming and MiXCR for clone calling, and kept in-frame beta chains. CDR3 protein sequences are deduplicated, and each keeps its most common genes and DNA. This sample lists approximately 50,000 distinct CDR3 sequences; about 7.3% were detected once. The ten largest clones take up around 15% of the sample. The origin of the receptors is a human donor with pleural tuberculosis.

This clonotype has a count of ten or more. The chain is built from TRBV4-2 and TRBJ2-3, with 9 nucleotides matching TRBD2. The germline CDR1 and CDR2 sequences are LGHNA and YNFKEQ. This CDR3 comprises 17 residues. The V and J ends lost 4 bases and 0 bases, in that order; junction bases with no gene match: 8. The CDR3: CASSPYGTSRSTDTQYF. The CDR3 region has the DNA TGTGCCAGCAGCCCATATGGGACTAGCAGAAGCACAGATACGCAGTATTTT.

This clonotype was picked up a small number of times. Being one base from a much bigger clone, this may be a read error. The rearrangement links TRBV20-1 to TRBJ1-4; TRBD1 agrees at 9 bases. V shed 5 bases, J shed 7 bases, and the junction held 5 bases outside the gene matches. There are 13 residues in the CDR3. The germline gives CDR1 DFQATT, CDR2 SNEGSKA (reference sequence). CDR3 sequence reads: CSALTTGGEKLFF. In nucleotides, the CDR3 is TGCAGTGCTCTCACGACAGGGGGTGAAAAACTGTTTTTT.

This clonotype has at least ten counts. The chain carries TRBV11-2 and TRBJ2-1; no reliable D call. The germline V gene has CDR1 SGHAT and CDR2 FQNNGV. The CDR3 is 13 amino acids. Trimming left V 5 bases short and J 3 bases short, with 8 bases between. For the CDR3, the DNA is TGTGCCAGCAGCAGCCTTAGCTACAATGAGCAGTTCTTC. Amino acids: CASSSLSYNEQFF. Drawing the rest from reference TRBV11-2 and TRBJ2-1, the complete variable domain is EAGVAQSPRYKIIEKRQSVAFWCNPISGHATLYWYQQILGQGPKLLIQFQNNGVVDDSQLPKDRFSAERLKGVDSTLKIQPAKLEDSAVYLCASSSLSYNEQFFGPGTRLTVL.

The sample holds many counts of this clonotype. CDR3 amino acids: CASSLASSRPQHF. The CDR3 bases are TGTGCCAGCAGTTTGGCGAGCTCGCGGCCCCAGCATTTT. The chain recombines TRBV28 with TRBJ1-5; D unresolved. Germline CDR1 reads MDHEN; CDR2 reads SYDVKM. The V end was cut by 3 bases, the J end by 9 bases, with 12 bases between. This CDR3 spans 13 amino acids.

Of note for this clonotype: A read error is possible here, since a much larger clone lies one base away. The CDR3 region has the DNA TGTGCCAGCAGTTTGCAAGGGGGCAGCTCACCCCTCCACTTT. It is translated as CASSLQGGSSPLHF. V and J are TRBV12-3 or TRBV12-4 and TRBJ1-6; 7 bases line up with TRBD1. V dropped 3 bases and J dropped 10; count of bases not matched to a gene: 6. There are 14 residues in the CDR3.

This clonotype has ten or more counts. The V gene is TRBV11-2, the J gene TRBJ1-1; D is uncertain. Trimming shortened V by 1 base and J by 4 bases, and 13 bases separated the two germline ends. The CDR3 is made up of 15 amino acids. Per germline, CDR1 SGHAT and CDR2 FQNNGV. CDR3 sequence reads: CASSLVRLQATEAFF. CDR3 sequence (DNA): TGTGCCAGCAGCTTAGTCCGACTCCAGGCCACTGAAGCTTTCTTT. The variable domain in full, with the rest retrieved from reference TRBV11-2 and TRBJ1-1, is EAGVAQSPRYKIIEKRQSVAFWCNPISGHATLYWYQQILGQGPKLLIQFQNNGVVDDSQLPKDRFSAERLKGVDSTLKIQPAKLEDSAVYLCASSLVRLQATEAFFGQGTRLTVV.

This clonotype occurred many times. The chain uses TRBV10-3 and TRBJ1-1; D is possibly TRBD1 (6 bases). The germline CDR1 and CDR2 sequences are ENHRY and SYGVKD. The CDR3 is 14 residues long. The ends were cut back, 5 bases at V and 3 bases at J, with 13 bases in the middle. This CDR3 reads CAISSGRGDTEAFF. CDR3 DNA sequence: TGTGCCATCAGTTCAGGGAGGGGGGACACTGAAGCTTTCTTT.

The sample holds a few counts of this clonotype. V is TRBV29-1 and J is TRBJ1-2, with 8 bases aligning to TRBD1. Per the germline V gene, CDR1 is SQVTM and CDR2 is ANQGSEA. V dropped 6 bases and J dropped 8; count of bases not matched to a gene: 5. The CDR3 has 11 amino acids. The CDR3 spells CSVGQGGGYTF. The CDR3 nucleotides read TGCAGCGTCGGACAGGGTGGAGGCTACACCTTC. Looking up the rest from reference TRBV29-1 and TRBJ1-2 gives the full variable domain: SAVISQKPSRDICQRGTSLTIQCQVDSQVTMMFWYRQQPGQSLTLIATANQGSEATYESGFVIDKFPISRPNLTFSTLTVSNMSPEDSSIYLCSVGQGGGYTFGSGTRLTVV.

CDR3 nucleotides: TGTGCCAGCAGCCAAACGAGGGCCACAGATACGCAGTATTTT. Protein: CASSQTRATDTQYF. The gene calls are TRBV3-1 and TRBJ2-3; D may be TRBD2 (5 bases). Germline loops: CDR1 LGHDT, CDR2 YNNKEL (reference sequence). The CDR3 is made up of 14 amino acids. Trimming took 2 bases from V and 2 from J, leaving 8 bases between them.

This clonotype was recorded many times. This chain links TRBV11-2 with TRBJ2-7; D remains ambiguous. V lost 8 bases, J lost 0 bases, and 8 bases lay in between. The CDR3 covers 12 residues. The germline gives CDR1 SGHAT, CDR2 FQNNGV. CDR3 sequence (DNA): TGTGCCAGCGAGCAGTACTCCTACGAGCAGTACTTC. It encodes CASEQYSYEQYF.

This clonotype was detected ten times or more. The chain's CDR3 is CAISESGGRAYEQYV. The CDR3 region has the DNA TGTGCCATCAGTGAGTCCGGCGGGAGGGCCTACGAGCAGTACGTC. The genes are TRBV10-3 and TRBJ2-7; the match to TRBD2 covers 9 bases. J gave up 2 bases and V 0 bases, and 2 bases lay outside the gene matches. The CDR3 is made up of 15 amino acids. Germline CDR1 reads ENHRY; CDR2 reads SYGVKD.

This clonotype appeared many times. V gene TRBV7-1 combines with J gene TRBJ1-3, with D possibly matching TRBD1 (5 bases). TRBV7-1 is an ORF, with its function uncertain. This CDR3 has 16 amino acids. Trimming took 3 bases from V and 4 from J, leaving 16 bases between them. CDR3 bases: TGTGCCAGCAGCTCGGGGGACTCTGGGGAAGGAAACACCATATATTTT. It codes for CASSSGDSGEGNTIYF.

This clonotype was recorded many times. The V gene is TRBV6-1, the J gene TRBJ1-5, with D possibly matching TRBD1 (6 bases). The CDR3 spans 15 residues. The V gene's germline CDR1 is MNHNS and CDR2 SASEGT. Trimming shortened V by 4 bases and J by 5 bases, and 15 bases separated the two germline ends. CDR3 residues: CASSGMDRGYQPQHF. The DNA for the CDR3 is TGTGCCAGCAGTGGAATGGATAGGGGGTATCAGCCCCAGCATTTT.

This clonotype is judged medium-sized (0.01 to 0.1%). This rearrangement joins TRBV20-1 to TRBJ2-3; D might be TRBD2 (5 bases). Between the trimmed V and J ends, which lost 2 bases and 5 bases, there was a span of 20 bases. The length of the CDR3 is 16 residues. Germline loops: CDR1 DFQATT, CDR2 SNEGSKA (reference sequence). The CDR3 spells CSARKKRPSPEDTQYF. CDR3 nucleotide sequence: TGCAGTGCTAGAAAGAAGCGGCCCTCCCCTGAAGATACGCAGTATTTT.

The sample holds many counts of this clonotype. This chain links TRBV12-3 or TRBV12-4 with TRBJ1-5, with D tentatively TRBD1 (6 bases). V gave up 6 bases and J gave up 5 bases, with 17 bases separating them. The CDR3 extends over 15 amino acids. CDR3 nucleotide sequence: TGTGCCAGCAGCCCCGTTGGGGGACACGATCAGCCCCAGCATTTT. Translated: CASSPVGGHDQPQHF.

This clonotype is medium-sized. This sequence joins TRBV11-1 and TRBJ2-7, with 9 bases aligning to TRBD2. Trimming took 8 bases from V and 5 from J; bases not matched to a gene: 10. The CDR3 totals 14 residues. CDR1 and CDR2 from the germline V gene are SGHAT and FQDESV (reference sequence). CDR3 residues: CASAGGGRSDEQYV. CDR3 coding DNA: TGTGCCAGCGCGGGAGGGGGAAGGTCGGACGAGCAGTACGTC.

Many counts were recorded for this clonotype. This chain joins TRBV12-3 or TRBV12-4 and TRBJ2-4; no clear D gene. CDR3 size: 15 residues. Trimming removed 7 bases from V and 0 bases from J, with 13 bases in between. CDR3 sequence (DNA): TGTGCCAGCAATAACATCTACGTAGCCAAAAACATTCAGTACTTC. Residues: CASNNIYVAKNIQYF.

This clonotype has at least ten counts. The rearrangement joins TRBV4-2 to TRBJ1-1; D remains ambiguous. V was cut by 0 bases and J by 7 bases, with 9 bases left in between. Germline V gene sequence: CDR1 LGHNA, CDR2 YNFKEQ. The CDR3 has 13 residues. The CDR3 coding sequence is TGTGCCAGCAGCCAAGATCTAACACTTGAAGCTTTCTTT. Its protein product is CASSQDLTLEAFF.

This clonotype was counted ten times or more. The V and J genes are TRBV12-3 or TRBV12-4 and TRBJ1-5; D gene unclear. This CDR3 has 12 residues. Trimming stripped 3 bases from V and 7 bases from J, with 7 bases between. The CDR3 here is CASSFGPQPQHF. DNA for the CDR3: TGTGCCAGCAGTTTCGGTCCCCAGCCCCAGCATTTT.

There are many counts of this clonotype. The V and J genes are TRBV19 and TRBJ1-4; 8 bases agree with TRBD1. J gave up 4 bases and V 6 bases, and 7 bases lay outside the gene matches. The germline CDR1 and CDR2 sequences are LNHDA and SQIVND (reference sequence). The CDR3 sequence is 15 residues long. The CDR3 DNA follows: TGTGCCAGTAGCATGTCACAGGGGGGTAATGAAAAACTGTTTTTT. As protein: CASSMSQGGNEKLFF.

The rearrangement uses TRBV12-3 or TRBV12-4 and TRBJ2-2; no definite D call. This CDR3 has 11 amino acids. The V end lost 6 bases, the J end lost 6 bases, and 5 bases lay between the germline ends. CDR3 amino acids: CASSTPGELFF. The CDR3 DNA reads TGTGCCAGCAGCACGCCCGGGGAGCTGTTTTTT.

This clonotype was counted many times. The chain is built from TRBV11-2 and TRBJ2-3; weak D call: TRBD2 (5 bases). Germline loops: CDR1 SGHAT, CDR2 FQNNGV. The V end lost 2 bases, the J end lost 2 bases, and 11 bases lay between the germline ends. The CDR3 is 15 amino acids. The CDR3 DNA sequence: TGTGCCAGCAGCTTATTTTCGGGAACCACAGATACGCAGTATTTT. This encodes CASSLFSGTTDTQYF.

In its sample, this clonotype was seen many times. V usage is TRBV27 and J usage is TRBJ2-7; unclear D gene. The CDR3 loop spans 17 amino acids. The V gene's germline CDR1 is MNHEY and CDR2 SMNVEV (reference sequence). V was clipped by 0 bases and J by 6 bases, with 21 bases between them. The CDR3: CASSLSLLTDRGSEQYV. For the CDR3, the DNA is TGTGCCAGCAGTTTATCGCTTCTCACCGACCGCGGCAGCGAGCAGTACGTC.

In this sample, this clonotype turned up many times. The J gene is TRBJ2-2, the V gene TRBV6-2 or TRBV6-3, with 9 bases lining up with TRBD2. The CDR3 covers 12 residues. Germline CDR1 and CDR2: MNHEY and SVGEGT. The ends lost 7 bases at V and 6 bases at J; junction bases unmatched: 0. As DNA, the CDR3 is TGTGCCAGCATAGCGGGAGCCGGGGAGCTGTTTTTT. Translating gives CASIAGAGELFF.

This clonotype was recorded a few times. The chain carries TRBV18 and TRBJ2-7; 11 positions agree with TRBD1. V was pared by 5 bases and J by 7 bases, with 1 base of the junction left unmatched. The length of the CDR3 is 12 residues. The germline V gene encodes CDR1 KGHSH and CDR2 LQKENI. The CDR3 coding sequence is TGTGCCAGCTCAAGGGACAGGGGGGAGCAGTACGTC. Translated: CASSRDRGEQYV.

This chain uses TRBV12-3 or TRBV12-4 with TRBJ2-7; 7 nucleotides match TRBD1. Germline trimming cut 6 bases from V and 3 bases from J; bases unmatched to any gene: 11. CDR3 size: 15 residues. The CDR3 DNA reads TGTGCCAGCAGGCTCAGTGGGACAGAAATCTACGAGCAGTACTTC. This codes for CASRLSGTEIYEQYF.

The chain links TRBV19 to TRBJ1-1; tentative D call: TRBD1 (5 bases). The germline V gene has CDR1 LNHDA and CDR2 SQIVND (reference sequence). The CDR3 has 14 amino acids. Trimming left V 6 bases short and J 1 base short, with 12 bases between. CDR3 protein: CASRLMGRNTEAFF. CDR3 sequence (DNA): TGTGCCAGTAGGCTTATGGGGCGGAACACTGAAGCTTTCTTT.

This clonotype was seen repeatedly, ten times or more. CDR3 sequence reads: CASSPEVTYNEQFF. CDR3 in DNA: TGTGCCAGCAGCCCGGAGGTAACCTACAATGAGCAGTTCTTC. The J gene is TRBJ2-1, the V gene TRBV11-2; possible D gene TRBD2, 5 bases. Trimming removed 5 bases at V and 2 bases at J, with 10 bases between. The CDR3 consists of 14 residues. From germline, CDR1 is SGHAT and CDR2 FQNNGV.

CDR3 region: CASSARTGSNQPQHF. The CDR3 DNA follows: TGTGCCAGCAGTGCCAGGACAGGGAGCAATCAGCCCCAGCATTTT. J is TRBJ1-5 and V is TRBV6-1; 8 bases align to TRBD1. Germline assignment: CDR1 MNHNS and CDR2 SASEGT. The CDR3 sequence is 15 residues long. Trimming at V came to 4 bases and at J to 1 base, leaving 3 bases not matched to a gene.

This clonotype was detected ten times or more. V usage is TRBV6-2 or TRBV6-3 and J usage is TRBJ2-7; 7 positions agree with TRBD2. This CDR3 region has 14 residues. The V gene end was trimmed by 3 bases and the J gene end by 4 bases; junction bases not matched to a gene: 6. Germline V gene sequence: CDR1 MNHEY, CDR2 SVGEGT. The CDR3 loop reads CASSYNGGGYEQYF. The CDR3 nucleotides are TGTGCCAGCAGTTATAACGGGGGAGGGTACGAGCAGTACTTC.

By sample fraction, this clonotype is large. This chain joins TRBV4-2 and TRBJ1-1; D remains ambiguous. Germline CDR1 reads LGHNA; CDR2 reads YNFKEQ. Trimming cost V 1 base and J 11 bases, with 11 bases left between them. This CDR3 spans 12 amino acids. CDR3 amino acids: CASSQVTKEAFF. The CDR3 nucleotides are TGTGCCAGCAGCCAAGTGACTAAGGAGGCTTTCTTT.